The entry below gives a single T cell receptor beta chain sequence along with its context. Its cognate antigen is unknown. Individuals selected for sequencing had exhibited CD8+CD57+ cell expansion on flow cytometry. The patients, all of them, had severe acquired aplastic anemia. The data stem from a study of CD8+CD57+ T cells in acquired aplastic anemia. About the study: On average, sorted CD4+ and CD8+ cells gave approximately 3.5 ug of DNA. The study's findings and limits: Fewer than 35 sequences, all CD8+ CDR3, were shared between patients and controls. With respect to CD8+ Simpson's diversity, patients and controls did not differ significantly.

The ends lost 3 bases at V and 5 bases at J; junction bases unmatched: 8. CDR1 and CDR2 (germline): LGHDT, YNNKEL (reference sequence). CDR3 length equals 15 residues. Profiles of TCR beta VDJ and CDR3 were generated from a genomic DNA template. Each CDR3 protein gets one entry after TCRdb re-called the reads with MiXCR. Seen here are 130,000 or so distinct CDR3 sequences, about 43% observed once, and the top ten hold under 3%. The material sequenced was sorted CD4+, CD8+, or CD8+CD57+ T cells (not recorded which) from PBMCs. The origin of this receptor is a human donor with aplastic anemia. The chain links TRBV3-1 to TRBJ2-7; the match to TRBD2 covers 9 bases. CDR3 in DNA: TGTGCCAGCAGCCAGCAAGCGGGGGGCCCCAACGAGCAGTACTTC. This translates into CASSQQAGGPNEQYF.